The clone carrying this TCR beta chain was recorded at least ten times. Its antigen is currently unknown. The sample comes from a study of T cell repertoires in cytomegalovirus infection. Study in general: Both recently identified HLA-C-restricted and well-studied HLA-B-restricted CMV epitopes were used in the study. Both a matching HLA type and CMV infection were indicated by public TCR beta signatures.

TCRdb itself ran the reads through MiXCR, one entry per CDR3 protein. The top ten clones hold around 20% of a sample with about 280,000 distinct CDR3 sequences, roughly 21% of them seen once. V was pared by 2 bases and J by 2 bases, with 9 bases between. Germline V gives CDR1 MNHNS, CDR2 SASEGT. The CDR3 has 15 residues. This chain connects TRBV6-1 to TRBJ2-2; D ambiguous. The TCR originated in a human donor in good health (CMV status not recorded). Some clones in this sample may be carry-over from other donors' samples. Material: cultured PBMCs, obtained from culture after CMV antigen stimulation. In DNA form, the CDR3 reads TGTGCCAGCAGTGAATTGGGTATTAACACCGGGGAGCTGTTTTTT. Protein: CASSELGINTGELFF.